A single T cell receptor (beta chain) is shown here with its context. The antigen is undetermined. Clones were sequenced by immunoSEQ multiplex PCR, and TCRdb holds only the in-frame ones, with some missing. Of 100,000 to 150,000 clones listed, 85% to 90% are singletons. These data originate in a study of cytomegalovirus exposure and HLA in healthy donors. General study results and limits: CMV antigen specificity of a few CMV-associated chains was confirmed in vitro.

The V end lost 5 bases, the J end lost 0 bases, and 20 bases lay between the germline ends. This CDR3 contains 18 residues. Germline CDR1 MDHEN, CDR2 SYDVKM. The gene calls are TRBV28 and TRBJ2-1, with D perhaps TRBD1 (6 bases). The sample taken for sequencing was PBMCs. The clonotype originates from a woman between 18 and 29 years old in good health and CMV-seronegative. CDR3 DNA: TGTGCCAGCAGTGTACAGGGTTATGCTATAGTCTCCTACAATGAGCAGTTCTTC. It translates to CASSVQGYAIVSYNEQFF.